This T cell receptor beta chain stems from a study of OX40 agonist ivuxolimab in advanced cancers. As for the study in general: Previous treatment with anti-PD-1, anti-PD-L1 or anti-CTLA-4 therapy was allowed; 35% to 50% had received some. In three patients, partial responses were observed, one with hepatocellular carcinoma and two with cutaneous melanoma. Study-level points and caveats: On average, a greater number of expanded clones characterised CD8+ T cells relative to CD4+.

CDR1 and CDR2 from the germline V gene are SGHKS and YYEKEE (reference sequence). The CDR3 covers 13 residues. V was trimmed by 4 bases and J by 4 bases, leaving 8 bases between them. Assay: immunoSEQ multiplex PCR; the TCRdb copy retains only in-frame clones and omits some. This sample has approximately 15,000 clones, with about 88% found just once. Concerning this clone: What it binds is not known.

V usage is TRBV5-5 and J usage is TRBJ1-4; D unresolved. The sample here was CD4+ or CD8+ T cells sorted from blood, taken in a trial of the OX40 agonist ivuxolimab. The receptor was derived from an adult with an advanced solid tumor such as melanoma, head and neck, liver or kidney cancer. The CDR3 DNA reads as TGTGCCAGCAGCGGAGAGCGTAATGAAAAACTGTTTTTT. It specifies CASSGERNEKLFF.